The clone carrying this TCR beta chain is a singleton in its sample. Its target is unknown. Trimming cost V 5 bases and J 7 bases; bases outside gene matches: 9. The CDR3 spans 16 residues. Germline V gives CDR1 MGHDK, CDR2 SYGVNS. The data originate from a study of vaccination and CD4 T cells after COVID-19. On the study more broadly: The convalescent group had six males, four females, seven Caucasians, two Asians, one multiracial. Each post-COVID sample was drawn after diagnosis, and the median interval was 101 days (range 35 to 161). Study-wide results and caveats: Reactive clonotype counts went from median approximately 23 after infection to roughly 41 after vaccination, nonsignificantly.

Stated treatment: roughly nine-day PBMC culture with coronavirus spike peptide pools or control peptides (ViraFEST assay). Ahead of the COVID-19 pandemic (2011-2018), the CD4+ T cells of the unexposed donor were collected. T cells were expanded with peptide pools, and expanded clonotypes were identified by TCR sequencing. Cultured CD4+ T cell DNA underwent sequencing with the Oncomine TCR Beta short-read assay. Once CD4+ T cells had been cultured, genomic DNA was extracted from them. TCRdb re-called the PCR reads with MiXCR, one entry per CDR3 protein. The sample records around 10,000 distinct CDR3 sequences, 32% being singletons.

This receptor was identified in a human donor in good health. Sequencing was done on a sample of CD4+ T cells from blood, cultured in vitro. This chain uses TRBV25-1 with TRBJ2-2; 11 nucleotides agree with TRBD2. DNA of the CDR3: TGTGCCAGCAGTACTAGCGGGAGCGTATATGGCGGGGAGCTGTTTTTT. Protein: CASSTSGSVYGGELFF.